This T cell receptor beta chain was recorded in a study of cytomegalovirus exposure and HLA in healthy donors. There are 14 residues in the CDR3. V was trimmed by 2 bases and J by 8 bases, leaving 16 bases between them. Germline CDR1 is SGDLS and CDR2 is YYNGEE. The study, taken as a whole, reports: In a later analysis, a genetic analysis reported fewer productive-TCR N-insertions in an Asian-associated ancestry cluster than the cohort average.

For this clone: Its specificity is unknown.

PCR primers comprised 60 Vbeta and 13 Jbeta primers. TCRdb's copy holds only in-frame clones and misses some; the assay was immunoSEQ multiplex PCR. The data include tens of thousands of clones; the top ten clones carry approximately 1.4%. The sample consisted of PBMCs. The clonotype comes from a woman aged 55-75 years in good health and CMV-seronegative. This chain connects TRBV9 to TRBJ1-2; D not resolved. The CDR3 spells CASSVDGRQTGYTF. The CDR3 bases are TGTGCCAGCAGCGTCGACGGGAGGCAGACCGGCTACACCTTC. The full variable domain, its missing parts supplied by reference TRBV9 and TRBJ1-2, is DSGVTQTPKHLITATGQRVTLRCSPRSGDLSVYWYQQSLDQGLQFLIQYYNGEERAKGNILERFSAQQFPDLHSELNLSSLELGDSALYFCASSVDGRQTGYTFGSGTRLTVV.